This T cell receptor beta chain stems from a study of shared clonotypes between healthy human individuals. The overall study: A couple of women and a few men aged 18 to 49 made up the donors. Findings of the study overall: Estimated clonotype richness was generally higher in naive than memory subsets. The diversity represented, both genetic and in exposure history, was limited by few donors.

On this clone: Its antigen is as yet unknown.

Terminally differentiated effector memory CD45RA+ cells were excluded by CCR7 positive selection of CD45RO-negative cells. The donor population consisted of healthy HIV-negative adults with no recent acute infections or vaccinations. Trimming at V came to 6 bases and at J to 4 bases, leaving 10 bases not matched to a gene. Per germline, CDR1 SGHAT and CDR2 FQNNGV. The length of the CDR3 is 15 residues. This table comes from immunoSEQ multiplex PCR, and its TCRdb copy is limited to in-frame clones, with some not included. The sample lists around 560,000 clones; 85% to 95% were seen once. This receptor was obtained from a woman aged 25 to 39 in good health. The gene calls are TRBV11-2 and TRBJ1-2, with TRBD1 matching over 8 bases. Sequencing was done on a sample of naive CD8+ T cells sorted from blood. The CDR3 bases are TGTGCCAGCAGTTTATGGACAGGGCCGGGCTATGGCTACACCTTC. Encoded protein: CASSLWTGPGYGYTF. The whole variable domain, remainder taken from reference TRBV11-2 and TRBJ1-2, is EAGVAQSPRYKIIEKRQSVAFWCNPISGHATLYWYQQILGQGPKLLIQFQNNGVVDDSQLPKDRFSAERLKGVDSTLKIQPAKLEDSAVYLCASSLWTGPGYGYTFGSGTRLTVV.